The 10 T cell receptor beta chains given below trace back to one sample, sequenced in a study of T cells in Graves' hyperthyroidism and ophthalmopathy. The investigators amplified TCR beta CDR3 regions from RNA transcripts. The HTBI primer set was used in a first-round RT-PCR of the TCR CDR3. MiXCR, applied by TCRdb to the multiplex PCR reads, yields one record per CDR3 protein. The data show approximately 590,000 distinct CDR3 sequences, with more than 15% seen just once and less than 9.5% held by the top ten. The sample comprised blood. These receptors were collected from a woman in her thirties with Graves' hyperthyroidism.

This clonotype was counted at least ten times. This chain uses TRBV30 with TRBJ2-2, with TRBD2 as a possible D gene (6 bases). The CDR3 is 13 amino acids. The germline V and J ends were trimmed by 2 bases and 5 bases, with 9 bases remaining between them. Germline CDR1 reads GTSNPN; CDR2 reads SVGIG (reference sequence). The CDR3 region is CAWSFRGTGELFF. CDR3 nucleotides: TGTGCCTGGAGTTTCCGGGGGACCGGGGAGCTGTTTTTT.

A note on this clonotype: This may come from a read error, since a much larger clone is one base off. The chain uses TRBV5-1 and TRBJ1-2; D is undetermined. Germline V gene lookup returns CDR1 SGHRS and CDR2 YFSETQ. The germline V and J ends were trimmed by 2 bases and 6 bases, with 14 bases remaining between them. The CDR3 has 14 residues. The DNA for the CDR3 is TGCGCCAGCAGCTTTGAGGAGAACATGGATGGCTACACCTTC. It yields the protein CASSFEENMDGYTF.

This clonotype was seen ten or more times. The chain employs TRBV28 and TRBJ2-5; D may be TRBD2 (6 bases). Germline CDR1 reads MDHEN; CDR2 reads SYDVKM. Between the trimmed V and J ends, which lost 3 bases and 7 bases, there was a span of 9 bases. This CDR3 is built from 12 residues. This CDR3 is CASSFGGGTQYF. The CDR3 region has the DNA TGTGCCAGCAGTTTCGGGGGAGGGACCCAGTACTTC.

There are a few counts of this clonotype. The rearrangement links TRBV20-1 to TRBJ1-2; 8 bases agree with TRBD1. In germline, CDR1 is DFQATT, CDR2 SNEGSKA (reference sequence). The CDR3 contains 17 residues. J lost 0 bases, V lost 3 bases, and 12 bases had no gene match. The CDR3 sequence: CSASSQGAPQANYGYTF. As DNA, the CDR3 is TGCAGTGCTAGTAGTCAGGGGGCCCCACAAGCTAACTATGGCTACACCTTC.

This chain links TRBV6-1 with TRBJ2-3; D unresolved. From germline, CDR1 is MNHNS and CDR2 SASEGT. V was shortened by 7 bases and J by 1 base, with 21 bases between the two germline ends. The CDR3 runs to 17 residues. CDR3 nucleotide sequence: TGTGCCAGCACCGTCAGGCGCGGTCCGGCGGGCACAGATACGCAGTATTTT. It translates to CASTVRRGPAGTDTQYF.

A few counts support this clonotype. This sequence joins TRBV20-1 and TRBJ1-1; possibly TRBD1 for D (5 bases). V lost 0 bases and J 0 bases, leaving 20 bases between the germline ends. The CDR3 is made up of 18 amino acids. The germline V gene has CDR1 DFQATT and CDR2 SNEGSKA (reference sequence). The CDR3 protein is CSAREWGRDYELNTEAFF. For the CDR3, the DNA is TGCAGTGCTAGAGAGTGGGGACGGGACTATGAACTGAACACTGAAGCTTTCTTT.

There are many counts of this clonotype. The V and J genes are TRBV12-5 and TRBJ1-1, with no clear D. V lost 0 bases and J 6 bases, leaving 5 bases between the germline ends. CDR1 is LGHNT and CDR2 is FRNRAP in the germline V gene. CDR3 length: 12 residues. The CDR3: CASGLVVPEAFF. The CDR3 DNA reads TGTGCTAGTGGTTTGGTTGTGCCTGAAGCTTTCTTT.

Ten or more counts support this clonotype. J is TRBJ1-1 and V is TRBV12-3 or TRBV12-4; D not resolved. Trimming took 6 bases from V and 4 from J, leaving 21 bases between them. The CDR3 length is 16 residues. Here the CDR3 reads CASSPTPTLWITEAFF. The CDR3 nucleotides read TGTGCCAGCAGCCCCACACCAACACTTTGGATCACTGAAGCTTTCTTT.

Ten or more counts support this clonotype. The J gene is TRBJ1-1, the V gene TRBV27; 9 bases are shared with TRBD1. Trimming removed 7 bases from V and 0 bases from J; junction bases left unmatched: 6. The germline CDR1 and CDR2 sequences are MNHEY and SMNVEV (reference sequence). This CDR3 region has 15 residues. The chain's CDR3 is CASIDRGGMNTEAFF. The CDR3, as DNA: TGTGCCAGCATAGACAGGGGGGGAATGAACACTGAAGCTTTCTTT.

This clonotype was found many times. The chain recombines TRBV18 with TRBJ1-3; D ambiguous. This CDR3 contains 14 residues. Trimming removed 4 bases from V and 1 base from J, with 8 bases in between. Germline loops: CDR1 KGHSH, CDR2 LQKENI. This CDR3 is CASSLDVSGNTIYF. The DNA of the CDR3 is TGTGCCAGCTCACTTGACGTTTCTGGAAACACCATATATTTT.